This T cell receptor beta chain was observed in a study of T cell responses to AZD1222 COVID-19 vaccine (TCRdb year 2021). Background on the whole study: A total of 230 to 250 trial participants underwent TCR sequencing, of whom roughly 210 had received two doses of AZD1222 and about 25 had received two doses of the MenACWY control vaccine. Trial participants were enrolled into age subgroups of 18-55, 56-69 and 70-plus years, which contained approximately 150, 28 and 58 TCR-sequenced participants, respectively.

As for this clone: The clone's antigen remains unknown. Base-call qualities are not available, and no considerably larger clone is one nucleotide away.

What the research found in general, with its limitations: Because no day 14 peak-response samples were available, repertoires were characterized only after the peak T cell response. A significant rise in spike-specific TCR breadth and depth was observed after two AZD1222 doses relative to day 0 and relative to MenACWY recipients. Participants were mostly white British, with more females than males. The authors suggested clonal diversity may have been underestimated. The 56-69-year group was small, and its depth increase did not reach significance, likely because of low power. The whole spike protein was spanned by vaccine-associated CD4 TCRs, and dominant responses were seen in regions 160-218 and 743-854. Conclusions about previously exposed vaccinees are limited because only six or seven AZD1222 recipients were SARS-CoV-2 seropositive at baseline. Reportedly, close to half of the unique spike-specific TCRs recognized epitopes lying outside the regions that are mutated in the B.1.351 and B.1.1.7 variants.

The junction shows trimming of 3 bases on V and 1 base on J, plus 19 bases between the germline ends. Looking up the germline V gene yields CDR1 SGDLS and CDR2 YYNGEE. Including cysteine and phenylalanine, the CDR3 has 17 amino acids. Of the read, only the CDR3 DNA is kept; its 51 bases are in frame from base 1. The sample's time point label is to be understood as: about 28 days (+/-7) after the second vaccine dose. Because spike-specific TCR depth and breadth did not differ between the two schedules, AZD1222 recipients who got a second dose at roughly 4 weeks were pooled with those who got a second dose at roughly 12 weeks. Vaccinee samples came from UK trials COV001 and COV002, including a single-blind randomized controlled phase 2/3 trial of AZD1222 (ChAdOx1 nCoV-19) in healthy adults. For TCRbeta chain sequencing, PBMC samples from trial participants were taken at day 0 and at day 28 after the second dose.

The CDR3 regions of human TCRbeta chains were subjected to immunosequencing. The source study handled its data this way. TCRs in the repertoires were compared against a reference library of SARS-CoV-2-specific TCRs that had been generated with the MIRA antigen-specificity platform. Breadth was defined as the fraction of unique TCRs that were SARS-CoV-2-associated, and depth was defined as the fraction of total T cells that were SARS-CoV-2-associated. Using the MIRA data, every spike-specific TCR was mapped to the spike region that the TCR reacted to and assigned to either a CD4 or a CD8 class. Log10-transformed breadth and depth values were compared by one-way ANOVA with Sidak's multiple comparisons tests. Entries here come from immuneACCESS through TCRdb and include only in-frame sequences with V and J called. Some clones fail to appear in such tables; in the studies checked, an unresolved V gene covers under half of the shortfall, and the cause of the remainder is unknown. The DNA gave D and trimming, while V, J and clone size come from that table. This sample has approximately 82,000 clones in its table, and 92% of those were observed once. Jointly, the top ten make up 2.5% to 3.5% of the sample.

The TCR was taken from an adult who received the AZD1222 COVID-19 vaccine. The sequencing here drew on peripheral blood, taken 28 days after the second AZD1222 dose. The chain is made from TRBV9 and TRBJ1-2, with the D gene not confidently named. The DNA sequence follows: TGTGCCAGCAGCGCCCCCCCGCCAGCAGGAGATAACTATGGCTACACCTTC. Its translation reads: CASSAPPPAGDNYGYTF.